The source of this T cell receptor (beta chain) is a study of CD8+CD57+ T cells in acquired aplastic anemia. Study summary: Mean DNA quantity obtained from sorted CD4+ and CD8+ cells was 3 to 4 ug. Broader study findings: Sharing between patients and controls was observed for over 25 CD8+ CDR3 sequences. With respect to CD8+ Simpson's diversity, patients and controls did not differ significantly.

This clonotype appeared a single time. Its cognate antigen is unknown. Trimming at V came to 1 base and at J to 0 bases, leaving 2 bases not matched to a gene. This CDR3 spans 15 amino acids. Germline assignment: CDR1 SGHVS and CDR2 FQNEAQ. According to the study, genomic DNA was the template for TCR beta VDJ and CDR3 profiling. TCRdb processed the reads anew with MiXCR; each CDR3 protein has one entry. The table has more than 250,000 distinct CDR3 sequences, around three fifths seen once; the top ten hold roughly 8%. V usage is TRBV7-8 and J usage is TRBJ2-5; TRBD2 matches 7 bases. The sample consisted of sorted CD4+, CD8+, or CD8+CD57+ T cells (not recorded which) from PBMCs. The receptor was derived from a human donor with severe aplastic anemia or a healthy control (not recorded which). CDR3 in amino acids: CASSLGAGNQETQYF. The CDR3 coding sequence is TGTGCCAGCAGCTTAGGAGCGGGGAACCAAGAGACCCAGTACTTC.